This T cell receptor beta chain was sequenced for a study of blood T cell repertoires in COVID-19 (dated by TCRdb to 2018 to 2021). Regarding the research as a whole: Samples covering the acute and convalescent phases of COVID-19 were provided by collaborators in the United States, Italy and Spain. Where available, HLA class I and class II types were obtained from metadata supplied by the sample provider rather than from assay-based typing. Samples came from the ongoing ImmuneRACE study (first 160 participants) plus 1,254 subjects from 6 global collaborators. The material from the prospective study consisted of cDNA or gDNA derived from T cells, B-cell-depleted T cells, or PBMCs. A de-identified subject ID, COVID-19 status, age in years and sex were almost always included in the sample metadata. The repertoires were released in a freely available public database intended as a resource for research on the immune response to SARS-CoV-2. Subjects who had been exposed to COVID-19, were actively infected with it, or had recovered from it provided the deeply sampled blood TCRbeta repertoires that made up the dataset.

V lost 6 bases and J lost 2 bases; the stretch between them is 10 bases long. Counted from cysteine to phenylalanine, this CDR3 has 13 amino acids. The only DNA kept is the CDR3, 39 bases in frame from the first base. TCRbeta CDR3 regions were amplified from genomic DNA using the immunoSEQ Assay, a bias-controlled multiplex PCR. Processing in the source paper ran as follows. The number of nucleated cells in each sample was estimated from the amplification of reference gene primers within the assay. Sequence reads were collapsed and filtered to measure the absolute abundance of every unique TCRbeta CDR3 rearrangement. For each sample, productive Simpson clonality was calculated as the square root of Simpson's diversity index across productive rearrangements. TCRdb carries this immuneACCESS record with in-frame sequences only. Its versions omit some clonotypes, under half of them owing to an unresolved V gene in the studies checked, with the rest unexplained. From that table come the V and J calls and clone size; the DNA was used to work out D and trimming. The sample table records roughly 500,000 clones; roughly 90% of these occur just once. The ten top clones hold less than 2% of the sample.

Turning to this clone: The target of this receptor is not known. Nothing much larger sits one base from this clone, and base qualities are not available.

The study at large found these results: The amount of clinical and demographic metadata varied by source and participant and was provided uncurated.

In the prospective study, participants were roughly 18 to 100 years old, resided in about 25 geographic areas of the United States, and were enrolled through a virtual design. To assign participants to cohorts, the prospective study relied on clinical history that participants themselves reported in a screening survey and a study questionnaire. For ImmuneRACE Cohort 3, a participant was defined as recovered based on two consecutive negative NP/OP PCR tests, clearance by a healthcare professional, or resolution of symptoms. Mobile phlebotomists in the prospective study collected whole blood, serum and a nasopharyngeal or oropharyngeal swab from every participant. Prospective study participants could optionally give additional blood draws and questionnaires over an approximately 2-month period. Before DNA extraction, prospective study blood samples were shipped either frozen or at room temperature.

This sequence originates from a woman between 35 and 50 years old who had recovered from COVID-19. The specimen sequenced was PBMCs or T cells enriched from blood (not recorded which). The sequence joins TRBV12-3 or TRBV12-4 to TRBJ1-1; the D gene is perhaps TRBD1, on 5 matching bases. The CDR3 reads as follows: CASSWGRNTEAFF. In nucleotide form, the sequence is TGTGCCAGCAGCTGGGGCCGTAACACTGAAGCTTTCTTT.